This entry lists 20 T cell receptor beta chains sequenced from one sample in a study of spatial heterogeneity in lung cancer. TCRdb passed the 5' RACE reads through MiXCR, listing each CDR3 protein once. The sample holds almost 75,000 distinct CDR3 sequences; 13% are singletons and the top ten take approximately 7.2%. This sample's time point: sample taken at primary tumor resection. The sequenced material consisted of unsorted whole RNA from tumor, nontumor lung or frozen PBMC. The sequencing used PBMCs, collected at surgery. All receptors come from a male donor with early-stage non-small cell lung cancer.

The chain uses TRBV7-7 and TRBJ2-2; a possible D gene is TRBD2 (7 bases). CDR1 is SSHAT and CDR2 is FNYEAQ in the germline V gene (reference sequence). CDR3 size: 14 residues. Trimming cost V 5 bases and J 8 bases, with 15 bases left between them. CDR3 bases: TGTGCCAGCAGCACGAGCGGGACAATGGGGGAGCTGTTTTTT. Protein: CASSTSGTMGELFF.

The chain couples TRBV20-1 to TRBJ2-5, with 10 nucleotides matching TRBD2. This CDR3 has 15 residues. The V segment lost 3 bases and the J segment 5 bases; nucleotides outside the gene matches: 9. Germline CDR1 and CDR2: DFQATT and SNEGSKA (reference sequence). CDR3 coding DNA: TGCAGTGCTAGTTACCTAGCGGGAGTGGGTGAGACCCAGTACTTC. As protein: CSASYLAGVGETQYF.

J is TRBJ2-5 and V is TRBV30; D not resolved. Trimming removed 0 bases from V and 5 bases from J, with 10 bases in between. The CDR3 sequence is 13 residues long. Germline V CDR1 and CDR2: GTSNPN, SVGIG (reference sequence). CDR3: CAWSVSSWETQYF. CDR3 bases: TGTGCCTGGAGTGTGAGTAGCTGGGAGACCCAGTACTTC.

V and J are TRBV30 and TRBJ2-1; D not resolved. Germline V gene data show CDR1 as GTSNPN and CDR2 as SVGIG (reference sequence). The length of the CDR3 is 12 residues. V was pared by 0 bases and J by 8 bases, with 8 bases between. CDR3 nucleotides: TGTGCCTGGAGTGTACTCATCCATGAGCAGTTCTTC. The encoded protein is CAWSVLIHEQFF.

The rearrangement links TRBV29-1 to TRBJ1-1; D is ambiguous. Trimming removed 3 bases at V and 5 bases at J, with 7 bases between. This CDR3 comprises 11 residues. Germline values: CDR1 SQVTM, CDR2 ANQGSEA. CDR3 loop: CSVDLPTEAFF. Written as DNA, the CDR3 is TGCAGCGTTGACTTGCCTACTGAAGCTTTCTTT.

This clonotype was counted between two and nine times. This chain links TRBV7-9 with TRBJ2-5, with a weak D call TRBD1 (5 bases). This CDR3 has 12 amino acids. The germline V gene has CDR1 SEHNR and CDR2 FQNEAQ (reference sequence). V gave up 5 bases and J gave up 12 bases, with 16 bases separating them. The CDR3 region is CASSTWGFPEYF. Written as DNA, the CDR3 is TGTGCCAGCAGCACTTGGGGCTTCCCGGAGTACTTC.

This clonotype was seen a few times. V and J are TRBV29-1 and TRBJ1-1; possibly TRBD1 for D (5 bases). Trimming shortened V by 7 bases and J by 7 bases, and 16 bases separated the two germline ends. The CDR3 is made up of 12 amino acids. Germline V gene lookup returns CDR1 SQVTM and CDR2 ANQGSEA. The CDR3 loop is CSETGPSFEAFF. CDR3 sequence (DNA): TGCAGCGAAACAGGACCCTCTTTTGAAGCTTTCTTT.

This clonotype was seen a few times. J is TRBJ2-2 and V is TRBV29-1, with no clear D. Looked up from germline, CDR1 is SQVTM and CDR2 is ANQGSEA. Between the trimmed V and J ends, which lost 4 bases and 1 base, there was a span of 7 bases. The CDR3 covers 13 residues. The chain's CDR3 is CSVVRRNTGELFF. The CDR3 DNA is TGCAGCGTTGTGCGAAGGAACACCGGGGAGCTGTTTTTT.

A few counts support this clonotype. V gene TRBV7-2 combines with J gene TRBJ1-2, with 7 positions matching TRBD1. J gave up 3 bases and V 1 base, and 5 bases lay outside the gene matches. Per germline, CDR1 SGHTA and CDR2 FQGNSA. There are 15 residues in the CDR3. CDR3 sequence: CASSLGAGQDYGYTF. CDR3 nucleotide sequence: TGTGCCAGCAGCTTAGGAGCCGGACAGGACTATGGCTACACCTTC. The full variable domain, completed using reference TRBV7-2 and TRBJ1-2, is GAGVSQSPSNKVTEKGKDVELRCDPISGHTALYWYRQSLGQGLEFLIYFQGNSAPDKSGLPSDRFSAERTGGSVSTLTIQRTQQEDSAVYLCASSLGAGQDYGYTFGSGTRLTVV.

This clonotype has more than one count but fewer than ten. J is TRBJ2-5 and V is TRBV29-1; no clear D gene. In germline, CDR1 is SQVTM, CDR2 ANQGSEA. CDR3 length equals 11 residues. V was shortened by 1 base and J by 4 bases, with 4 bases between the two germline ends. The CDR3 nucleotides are TGCAGCGTTGAAGTTGGAGAGACCCAGTACTTC. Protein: CSVEVGETQYF.

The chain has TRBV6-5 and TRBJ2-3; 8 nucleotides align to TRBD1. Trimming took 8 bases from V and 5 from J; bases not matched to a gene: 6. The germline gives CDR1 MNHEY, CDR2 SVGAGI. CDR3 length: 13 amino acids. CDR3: CASAAGGEDTQYF. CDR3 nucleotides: TGTGCCAGCGCGGCAGGGGGCGAAGATACGCAGTATTTT.

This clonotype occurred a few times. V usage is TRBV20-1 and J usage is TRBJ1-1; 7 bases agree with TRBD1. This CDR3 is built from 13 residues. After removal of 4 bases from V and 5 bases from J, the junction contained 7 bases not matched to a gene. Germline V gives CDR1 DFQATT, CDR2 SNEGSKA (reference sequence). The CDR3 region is CSAKQGGRTEAFF. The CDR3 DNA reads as TGCAGTGCTAAGCAGGGGGGAAGGACTGAAGCTTTCTTT.

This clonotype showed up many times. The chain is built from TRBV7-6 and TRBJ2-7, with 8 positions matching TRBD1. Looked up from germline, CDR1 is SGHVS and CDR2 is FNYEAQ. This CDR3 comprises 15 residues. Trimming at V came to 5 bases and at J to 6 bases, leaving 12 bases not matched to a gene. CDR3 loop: CASSPETFTGGEQYF. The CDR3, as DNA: TGTGCCAGCAGCCCCGAGACATTTACAGGGGGCGAGCAGTACTTC.

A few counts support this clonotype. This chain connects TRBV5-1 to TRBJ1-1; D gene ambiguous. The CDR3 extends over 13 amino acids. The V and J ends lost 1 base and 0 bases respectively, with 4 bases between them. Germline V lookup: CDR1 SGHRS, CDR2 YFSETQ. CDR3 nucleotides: TGCGCCAGCAGCTTGTGGCTGAACACTGAAGCTTTCTTT. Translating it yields CASSLWLNTEAFF.

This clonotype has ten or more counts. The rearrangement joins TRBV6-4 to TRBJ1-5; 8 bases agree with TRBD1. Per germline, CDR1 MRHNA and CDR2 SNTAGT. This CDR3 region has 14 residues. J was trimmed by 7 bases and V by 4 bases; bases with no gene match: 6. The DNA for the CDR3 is TGTGCCAGCAGTGCTACAGGGGGACGACAGCCCCAGCATTTT. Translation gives CASSATGGRQPQHF.

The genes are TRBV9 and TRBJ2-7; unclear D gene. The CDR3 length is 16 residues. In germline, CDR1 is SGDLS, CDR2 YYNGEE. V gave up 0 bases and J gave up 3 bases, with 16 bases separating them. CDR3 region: CASSVASGGTYYEQYF. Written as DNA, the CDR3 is TGTGCCAGCAGCGTAGCATCGGGTGGAACCTACTACGAGCAGTACTTC.

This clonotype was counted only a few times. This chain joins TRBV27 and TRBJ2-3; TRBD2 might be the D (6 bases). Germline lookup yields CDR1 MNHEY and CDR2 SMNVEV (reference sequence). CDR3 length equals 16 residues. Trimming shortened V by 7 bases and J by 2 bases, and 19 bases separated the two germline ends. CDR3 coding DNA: TGTGCCAGCAATCCCGGGACTTTAGTTTCCACAGATACGCAGTATTTT. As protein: CASNPGTLVSTDTQYF.

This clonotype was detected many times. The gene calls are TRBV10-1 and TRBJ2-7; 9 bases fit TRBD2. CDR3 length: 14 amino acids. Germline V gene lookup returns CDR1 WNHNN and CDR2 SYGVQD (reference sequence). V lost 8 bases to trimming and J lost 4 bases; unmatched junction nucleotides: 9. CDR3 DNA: TGCGCCAGCTCTCCCGGCGGGAGGGGTTACGAGCAGTACTTC. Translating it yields CASSPGGRGYEQYF.

The CDR3 nucleotides are TGTGCCAGCAGCACTCTCCCCAGAAACACTGAAGCTTTCTTT. Its protein is CASSTLPRNTEAFF. V is TRBV7-2 and J is TRBJ1-1, with D hard to call. Between the trimmed V and J ends, which lost 5 bases and 2 bases, there was a span of 12 bases. The CDR3 spans 14 residues. Germline V lookup: CDR1 SGHTA, CDR2 FQGNSA.

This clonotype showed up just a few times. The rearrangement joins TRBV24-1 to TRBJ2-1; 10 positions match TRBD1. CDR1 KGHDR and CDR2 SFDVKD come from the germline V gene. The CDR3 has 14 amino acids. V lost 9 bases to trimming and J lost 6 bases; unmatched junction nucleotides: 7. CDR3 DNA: TGTGCCACCGCTGGGGACAGGGGTATCAATGAGCAGTTCTTC. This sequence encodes CATAGDRGINEQFF.